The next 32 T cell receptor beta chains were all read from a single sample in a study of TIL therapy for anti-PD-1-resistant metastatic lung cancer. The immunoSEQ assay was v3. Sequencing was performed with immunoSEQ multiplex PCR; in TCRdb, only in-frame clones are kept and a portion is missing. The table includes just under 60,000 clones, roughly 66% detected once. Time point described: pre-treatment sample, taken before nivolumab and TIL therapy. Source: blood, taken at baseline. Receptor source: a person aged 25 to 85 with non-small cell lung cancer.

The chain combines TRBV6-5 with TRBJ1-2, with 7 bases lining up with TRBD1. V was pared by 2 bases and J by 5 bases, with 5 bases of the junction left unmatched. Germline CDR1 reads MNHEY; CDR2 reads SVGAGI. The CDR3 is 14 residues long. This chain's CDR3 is CASSYRGQGYGYTF. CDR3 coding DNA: TGTGCCAGCAGTTACAGGGGGCAGGGGTATGGCTACACCTTC.

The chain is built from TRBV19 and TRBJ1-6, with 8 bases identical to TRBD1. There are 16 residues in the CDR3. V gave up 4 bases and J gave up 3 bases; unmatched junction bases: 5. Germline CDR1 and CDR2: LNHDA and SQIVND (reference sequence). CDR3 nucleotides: TGTGCCAGTAGTAGTGCCGGGACAGGCTATAATTCACCCCTCCACTTT. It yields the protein CASSSAGTGYNSPLHF.

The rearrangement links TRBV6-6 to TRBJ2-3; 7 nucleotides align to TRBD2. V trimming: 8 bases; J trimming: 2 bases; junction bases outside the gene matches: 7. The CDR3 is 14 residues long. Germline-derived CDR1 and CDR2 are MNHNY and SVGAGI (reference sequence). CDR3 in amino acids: CASRTAGHTDTQYF. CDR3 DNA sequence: TGTGCCAGCCGAACAGCGGGGCACACAGATACGCAGTATTTT.

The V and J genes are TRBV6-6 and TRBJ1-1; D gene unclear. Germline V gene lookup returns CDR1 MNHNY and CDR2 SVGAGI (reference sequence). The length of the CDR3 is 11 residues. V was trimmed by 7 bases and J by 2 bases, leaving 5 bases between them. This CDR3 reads CASKINTEAFF. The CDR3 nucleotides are TGTGCCAGCAAGATTAACACTGAAGCTTTCTTT.

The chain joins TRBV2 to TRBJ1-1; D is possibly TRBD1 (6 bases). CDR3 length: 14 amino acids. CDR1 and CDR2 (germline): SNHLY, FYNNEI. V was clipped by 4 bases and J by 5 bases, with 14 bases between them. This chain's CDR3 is CASSAQGFRTEAFF. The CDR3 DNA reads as TGTGCCAGCAGTGCACAGGGTTTTAGGACTGAAGCTTTCTTT.

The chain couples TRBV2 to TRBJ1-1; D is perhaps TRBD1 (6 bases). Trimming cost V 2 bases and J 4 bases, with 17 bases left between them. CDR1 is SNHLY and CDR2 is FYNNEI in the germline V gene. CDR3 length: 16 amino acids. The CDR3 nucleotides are TGTGCCAGCAGTGAATCTTCGCGGGGGCGGAGCACTGAAGCTTTCTTT. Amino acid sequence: CASSESSRGRSTEAFF.

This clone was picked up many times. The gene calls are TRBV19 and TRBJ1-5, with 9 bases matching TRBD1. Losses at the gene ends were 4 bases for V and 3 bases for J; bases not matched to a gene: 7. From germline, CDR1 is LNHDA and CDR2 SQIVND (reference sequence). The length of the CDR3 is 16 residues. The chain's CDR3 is CASSTRTGVHNQPQHF. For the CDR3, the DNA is TGTGCCAGTAGTACTCGGACAGGGGTGCACAATCAGCCCCAGCATTTT.

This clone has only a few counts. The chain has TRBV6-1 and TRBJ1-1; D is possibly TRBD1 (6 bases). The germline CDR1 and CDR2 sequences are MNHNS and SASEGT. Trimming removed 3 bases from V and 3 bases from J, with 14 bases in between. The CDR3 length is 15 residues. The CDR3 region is CASSDSGVGDTEAFF. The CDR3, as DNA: TGTGCCAGCAGTGACTCAGGGGTGGGGGACACTGAAGCTTTCTTT.

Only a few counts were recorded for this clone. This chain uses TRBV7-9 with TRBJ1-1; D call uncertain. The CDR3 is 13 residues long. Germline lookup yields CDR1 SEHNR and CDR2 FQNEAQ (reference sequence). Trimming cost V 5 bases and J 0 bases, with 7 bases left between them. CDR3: CASSPNLNTEAFF. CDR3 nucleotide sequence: TGTGCCAGCAGCCCGAACCTGAACACTGAAGCTTTCTTT.

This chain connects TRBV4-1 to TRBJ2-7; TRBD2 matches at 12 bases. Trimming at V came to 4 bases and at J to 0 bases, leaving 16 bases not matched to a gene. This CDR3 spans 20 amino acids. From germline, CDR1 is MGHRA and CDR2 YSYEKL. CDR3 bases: TGCGCCAGCAGCCGTATAGCCATCCCGGGACTAGCGGGCTTCTCCTACGAGCAGTACTTC. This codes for CASSRIAIPGLAGFSYEQYF.

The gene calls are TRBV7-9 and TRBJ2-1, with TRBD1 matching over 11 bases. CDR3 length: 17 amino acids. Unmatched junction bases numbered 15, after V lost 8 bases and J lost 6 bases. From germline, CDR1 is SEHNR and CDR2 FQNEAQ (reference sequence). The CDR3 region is CASSEPGQGALPNEQFF. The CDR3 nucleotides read TGTGCCAGCTCGGAACCCGGACAGGGGGCCCTACCCAATGAGCAGTTCTTC.

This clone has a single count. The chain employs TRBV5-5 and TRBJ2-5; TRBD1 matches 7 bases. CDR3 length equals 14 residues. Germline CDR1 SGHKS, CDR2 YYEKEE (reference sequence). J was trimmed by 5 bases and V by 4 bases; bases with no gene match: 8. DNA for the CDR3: TGTGCCAGCAGCAGTAGACAGGGCGAGGAGACCCAGTACTTC. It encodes CASSSRQGEETQYF.

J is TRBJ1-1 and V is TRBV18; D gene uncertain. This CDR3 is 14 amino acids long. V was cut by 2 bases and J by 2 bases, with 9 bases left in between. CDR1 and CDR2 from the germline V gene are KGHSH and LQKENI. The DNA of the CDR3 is TGTGCCAGCTCACCAGGGCTCGGCAACACTGAAGCTTTCTTT. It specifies CASSPGLGNTEAFF.

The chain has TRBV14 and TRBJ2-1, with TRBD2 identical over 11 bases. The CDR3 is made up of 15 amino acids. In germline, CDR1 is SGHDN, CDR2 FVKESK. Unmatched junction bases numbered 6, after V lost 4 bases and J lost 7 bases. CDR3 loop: CASSPGLAGANEQFF. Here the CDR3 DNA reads TGTGCCAGCAGCCCCGGACTAGCGGGTGCGAATGAGCAGTTCTTC.

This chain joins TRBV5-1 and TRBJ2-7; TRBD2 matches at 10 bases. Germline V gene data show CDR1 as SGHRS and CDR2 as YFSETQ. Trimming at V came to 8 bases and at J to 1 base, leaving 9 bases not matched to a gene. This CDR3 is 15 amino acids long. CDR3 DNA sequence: TGCGCCAGTTCTTCGACTAGCGGGCGTTCCTACGAGCAGTACTTC. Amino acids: CASSSTSGRSYEQYF.

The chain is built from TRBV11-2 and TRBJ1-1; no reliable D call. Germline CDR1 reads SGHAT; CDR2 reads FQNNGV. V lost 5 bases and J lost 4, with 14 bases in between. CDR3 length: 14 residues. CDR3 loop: CASSPLRGRTEAFF. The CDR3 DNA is TGTGCCAGCAGCCCACTCCGGGGTCGCACTGAAGCTTTCTTT.

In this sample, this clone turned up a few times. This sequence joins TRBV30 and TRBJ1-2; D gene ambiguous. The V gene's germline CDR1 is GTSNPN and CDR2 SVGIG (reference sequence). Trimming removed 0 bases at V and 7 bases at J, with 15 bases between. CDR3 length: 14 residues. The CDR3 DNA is TGTGCCTGGAGTGTCTCGATTAGAGTTTTTGGCTACACCTTC. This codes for CAWSVSIRVFGYTF.

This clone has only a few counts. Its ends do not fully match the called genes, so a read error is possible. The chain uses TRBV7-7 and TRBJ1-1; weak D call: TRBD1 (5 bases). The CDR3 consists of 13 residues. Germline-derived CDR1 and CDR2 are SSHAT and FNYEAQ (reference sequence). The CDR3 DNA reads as TGTGCTAGCAGCTTAGGGGAGAACACTGAAGCTTTCTTT. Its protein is CASSLGENTEAFF.

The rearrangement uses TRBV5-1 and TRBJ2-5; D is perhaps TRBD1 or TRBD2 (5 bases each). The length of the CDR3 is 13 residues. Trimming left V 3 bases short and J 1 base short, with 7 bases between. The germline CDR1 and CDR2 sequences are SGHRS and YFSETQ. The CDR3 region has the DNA TGCGCCAGCAGCTGGGACGGCCAAGAGACCCAGTACTTC. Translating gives CASSWDGQETQYF.

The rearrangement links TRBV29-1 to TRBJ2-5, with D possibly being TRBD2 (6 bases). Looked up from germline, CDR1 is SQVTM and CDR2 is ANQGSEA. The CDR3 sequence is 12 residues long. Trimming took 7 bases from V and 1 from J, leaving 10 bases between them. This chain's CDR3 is CSGKEGQETQYF. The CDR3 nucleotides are TGCAGCGGCAAGGAGGGCCAAGAGACCCAGTACTTC.

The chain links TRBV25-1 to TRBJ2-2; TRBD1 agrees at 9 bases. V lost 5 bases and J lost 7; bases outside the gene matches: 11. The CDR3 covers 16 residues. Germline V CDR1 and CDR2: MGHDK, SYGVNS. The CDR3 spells CASSSRDRDPLGELFF. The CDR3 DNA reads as TGTGCCAGCAGTTCCCGGGACAGGGACCCCCTCGGGGAGCTGTTTTTT.

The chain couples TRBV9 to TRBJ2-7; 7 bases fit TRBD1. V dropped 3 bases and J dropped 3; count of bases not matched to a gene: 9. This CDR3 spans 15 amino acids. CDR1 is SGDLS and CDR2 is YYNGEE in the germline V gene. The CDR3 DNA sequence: TGTGCCAGCAGCGCCGGACAGGTTACGGACTACGAGCAGTACTTC. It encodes CASSAGQVTDYEQYF.

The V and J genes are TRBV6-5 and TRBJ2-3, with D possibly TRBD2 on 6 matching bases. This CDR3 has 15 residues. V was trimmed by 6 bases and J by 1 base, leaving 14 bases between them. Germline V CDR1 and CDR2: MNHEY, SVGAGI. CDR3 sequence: CASRPWGEGTDTQYF. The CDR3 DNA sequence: TGTGCCAGCAGACCCTGGGGGGAAGGCACAGATACGCAGTATTTT.

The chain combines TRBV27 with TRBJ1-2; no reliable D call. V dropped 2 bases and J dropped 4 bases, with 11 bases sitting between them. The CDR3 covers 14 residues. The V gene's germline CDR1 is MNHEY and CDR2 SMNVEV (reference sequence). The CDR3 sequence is CASSLRSGFYGYTF. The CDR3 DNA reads TGTGCCAGCAGTTTACGCTCCGGATTCTATGGCTACACCTTC.

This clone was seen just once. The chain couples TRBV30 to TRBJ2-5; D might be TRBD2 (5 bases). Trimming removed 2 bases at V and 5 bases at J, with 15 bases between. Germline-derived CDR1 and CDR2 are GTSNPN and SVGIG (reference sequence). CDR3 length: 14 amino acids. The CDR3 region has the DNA TGTGCCTGGAGTCCGGGGTCCGCCGGCGAGACCCAGTACTTC. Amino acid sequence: CAWSPGSAGETQYF.

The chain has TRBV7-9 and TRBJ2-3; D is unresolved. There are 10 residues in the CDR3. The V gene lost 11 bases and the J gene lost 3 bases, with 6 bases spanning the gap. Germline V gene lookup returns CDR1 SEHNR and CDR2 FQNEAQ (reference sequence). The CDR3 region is CAAETDTQYF. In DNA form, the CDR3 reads TGTGCCGCCGAGACAGATACGCAGTATTTT.

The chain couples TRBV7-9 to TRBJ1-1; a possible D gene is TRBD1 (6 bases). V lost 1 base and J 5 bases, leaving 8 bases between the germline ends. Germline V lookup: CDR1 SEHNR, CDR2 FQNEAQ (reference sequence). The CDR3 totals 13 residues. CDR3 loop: CASSLVQGTEAFF. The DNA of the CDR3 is TGTGCCAGCAGCTTAGTCCAGGGGACTGAAGCTTTCTTT.

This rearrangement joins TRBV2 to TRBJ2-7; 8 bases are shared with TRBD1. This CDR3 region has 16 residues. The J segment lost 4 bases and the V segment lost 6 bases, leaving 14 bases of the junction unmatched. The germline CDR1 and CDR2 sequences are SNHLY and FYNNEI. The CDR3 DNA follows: TGTGCCAGCAGAGAGAGCGCCGGGACAGGAAAATACGAGCAGTACTTC. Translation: CASRESAGTGKYEQYF.

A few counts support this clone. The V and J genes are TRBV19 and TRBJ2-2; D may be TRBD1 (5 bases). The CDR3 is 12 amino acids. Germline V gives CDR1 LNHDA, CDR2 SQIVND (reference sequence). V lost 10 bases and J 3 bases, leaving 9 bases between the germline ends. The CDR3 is CAIARDTGELFF. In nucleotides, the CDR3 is TGTGCCATAGCCAGGGACACCGGGGAGCTGTTTTTT.

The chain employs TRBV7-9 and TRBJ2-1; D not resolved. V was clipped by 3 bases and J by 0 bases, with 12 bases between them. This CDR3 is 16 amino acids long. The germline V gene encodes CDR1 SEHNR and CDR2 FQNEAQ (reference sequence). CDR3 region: CASSFRNDGSYNEQFF. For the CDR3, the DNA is TGTGCCAGCAGCTTCCGTAATGATGGCTCCTACAATGAGCAGTTCTTC.

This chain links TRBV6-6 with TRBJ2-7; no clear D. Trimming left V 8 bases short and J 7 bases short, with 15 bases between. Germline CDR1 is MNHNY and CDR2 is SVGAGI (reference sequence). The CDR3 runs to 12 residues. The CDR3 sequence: CASAVATGEQYF. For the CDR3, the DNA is TGTGCCAGCGCCGTAGCCACGGGTGAGCAGTACTTC.

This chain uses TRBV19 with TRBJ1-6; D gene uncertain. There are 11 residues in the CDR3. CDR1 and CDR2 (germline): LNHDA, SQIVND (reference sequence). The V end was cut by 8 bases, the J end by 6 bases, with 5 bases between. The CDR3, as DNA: TGTGCCAGTGGGTTTAATTCACCCCTCCACTTT. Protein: CASGFNSPLHF.